The rows below give T cell receptor beta chains drawn from one sample of a study of memory CD8 T cells in hepatitis C reinfection. Method: immunoSEQ multiplex PCR; TCRdb's copy keeps in-frame clones and lacks some. The data hold 35,000 to 55,000 clones, with roughly 90% observed a single time. Sequences were obtained from naive CD8+ T cells sorted from blood. Receptors were obtained from a man aged 18 to 29 with hepatitis C virus infection. Both conserved end residues are part of each CDR3. D genes are given only for firm matches. Not every row has a clone size; where given, it reads once, few, many or a size class.

d_call	v_call	j_call	clone_size	cdr3_aa	cdr3_nt
TRBD1	TRBV9	TRBJ1-6	.	CASSVAPTGIYNSPLHF	TGTGCCAGCAGCGTAGCCCCGACAGGGATCTATAATTCACCCCTCCACTTT
TRBD2	TRBV9	TRBJ2-1	.	CASSVVGGAYNEQFF	TGTGCCAGCAGCGTTGTGGGGGGGGCCTACAATGAGCAGTTCTTC
.	TRBV29-1	TRBJ1-2	.	CSVVEGGGGYTF	TGCAGCGTTGTTGAGGGAGGTGGGGGCTACACCTTC
TRBD2	TRBV19	TRBJ2-1	.	CASSRPSSGGTNEQFF	TGTGCCAGTAGCCGCCCCTCTAGCGGGGGAACTAATGAGCAGTTCTTC
.	TRBV27	TRBJ2-2	.	CASSFGAGPTGELFF	TGTGCCAGCAGTTTCGGGGCGGGGCCCACCGGGGAGCTGTTTTTT
TRBD2	TRBV5-1	TRBJ2-1	.	CASSIATSGSPYNEQFF	TGCGCCAGCAGCATTGCGACTAGCGGGAGCCCCTACAATGAGCAGTTCTTC
TRBD2	TRBV29-1	TRBJ2-3	once	CSVRGGEISTDTQYF	TGCAGCGTTCGGGGGGGAGAGATAAGCACAGATACGCAGTATTTT
TRBD1	TRBV23-1	TRBJ1-4	.	CASSPLIIQGTTNEKLFF	TGCGCCAGCAGTCCTCTCATAATACAGGGGACAACTAATGAAAAACTGTTTTTT
.	TRBV7-9	TRBJ1-4	few	CASSTGFGEKLFF	TGTGCCAGCAGTACGGGATTCGGTGAAAAACTGTTTTTT
.	TRBV7-8	TRBJ1-2	.	CASSLHQGSHYGYTF	TGTGCCAGCAGCTTACACCAGGGAAGTCACTATGGCTACACCTTC
.	TRBV19	TRBJ2-1	once	CASSISGSSYNEQFF	TGTGCCAGTAGTATATCTGGGAGCTCCTACAATGAGCAGTTCTTC
.	TRBV6-6	TRBJ2-1	.	CASSYSAASSYNEQFF	TGTGCCAGCAGTTACTCCGCAGCGAGCTCCTACAATGAGCAGTTCTTC
.	TRBV29-1	TRBJ2-5	once	CSVEGLAETQYF	TGCAGCGTTGAAGGTCTAGCGGAGACCCAGTACTTC
TRBD2	TRBV7-9	TRBJ2-3	.	CASSSWLEPAGTSTDTQYF	TGTGCCAGCAGCTCATGGCTGGAGCCAGCGGGAACTAGCACAGATACGCAGTATTTT
TRBD2	TRBV7-9	TRBJ2-3	.	CASSQTGGSSDTQYF	TGTGCCAGCAGCCAGACGGGGGGTTCCTCAGATACGCAGTATTTT
.	TRBV5-4	TRBJ2-6	.	CASSLSGANVLTF	TGTGCCAGCAGTTTATCTGGGGCCAACGTCCTGACTTTC
.	TRBV5-4	TRBJ1-1	.	CASSLGGYEAFF	TGTGCCAGCAGCTTGGGAGGGTATGAAGCTTTCTTT
.	TRBV28	TRBJ1-6	.	CASSFGSSPLHF	TGTGCCAGCAGTTTCGGTAGTTCACCCCTCCACTTT
TRBD1	TRBV28	TRBJ1-5	.	CASSFPGQGGYSNQPQHF	TGTGCCAGCAGTTTCCCAGGACAGGGGGGTTATAGCAATCAGCCCCAGCATTTT
TRBD1	TRBV5-1	TRBJ1-5	few	CASSLAGTGSTPQHF	TGCGCCAGCAGCTTGGCCGGGACAGGGTCGACGCCCCAGCATTTT
.	TRBV5-1	TRBJ2-3	.	CASSSGLSGTDTQYF	TGCGCCAGCAGCTCGGGACTTTCGGGCACAGATACGCAGTATTTT
TRBD1	TRBV7-9	TRBJ1-3	.	CASSLAGQGISGNTIYF	TGTGCCAGCAGCTTAGCAGGACAGGGAATCTCTGGAAACACCATATATTTT
TRBD2	TRBV11-2	TRBJ2-2	.	CASSLELAGAGELFF	TGTGCCAGCAGCTTAGAACTAGCGGGTGCCGGGGAGCTGTTTTTT
.	TRBV5-4	TRBJ1-2	once	CASSLDSQEAYTF	TGTGCCAGCAGCTTGGACAGCCAGGAAGCCTACACCTTC
.	TRBV29-1	TRBJ2-2	.	CSGRDINTGELFF	TGCAGCGGTCGGGACATTAACACCGGGGAGCTGTTTTTT
.	TRBV9	TRBJ2-7	.	CASSVASAYEQYF	TGTGCCAGCAGCGTAGCGAGCGCCTACGAGCAGTACTTC
.	TRBV9	TRBJ1-1	.	CASSVIPGETGAFF	TGTGCCAGCAGCGTGATACCGGGAGAGACGGGAGCTTTCTTT
TRBD1	TRBV2	TRBJ2-5	.	CASTSQGQETQYF	TGTGCCAGCACCTCACAGGGGCAAGAGACCCAGTACTTC
.	TRBV5-4	TRBJ1-2	.	CASSLQGSNYGYTF	TGTGCCAGCAGCTTGCAGGGGTCTAACTATGGCTACACCTTC
TRBD1	TRBV4-3	TRBJ2-1	.	CASSPDRLKGEQFF	TGCGCCAGCAGCCCGGACAGGCTTAAGGGGGAGCAGTTCTTC
TRBD1	TRBV19	TRBJ2-2	.	CASSMAGQGPGELFF	TGTGCCAGTAGTATGGCAGGACAGGGCCCCGGGGAGCTGTTTTTT
TRBD2	TRBV27	TRBJ2-7	.	CASSLYTSGYSYEQYF	TGTGCCAGCAGTTTATACACTAGCGGATACTCCTACGAGCAGTACTTC
TRBD2	TRBV13	TRBJ2-7	once	CASSSAGGIVYEQYF	TGTGCCAGCAGCTCCGCGGGAGGGATCGTCTACGAGCAGTACTTC
TRBD2	TRBV11-2	TRBJ2-3	.	CASSLDGTSFGDTQYF	TGTGCCAGCAGCTTAGATGGGACTAGCTTCGGAGATACGCAGTATTTT